The 19 T cell receptor beta chains below come from one sample, sequenced in a study of T cell clonality in common variable immunodeficiency. Sequenced by immunoSEQ multiplex PCR; TCRdb stores in-frame clones only, minus some. The sample contains about 33,000 clones, none of them singletons. Their recognized antigens are unknown. Study outcomes and limitations: Fewer deletions and N-nucleotide insertions were reportedly seen in common variable immunodeficiency TCR beta sequences.

Sequencing was carried out using peripheral blood mononuclear cells. Receptors originate from a human donor with common variable immunodeficiency.

This clone appeared a few times. The missing CDR3 end, 3 residues past where the read stops, is filled in from the germline J gene. V usage is TRBV6-2 or TRBV6-3 and J usage is TRBJ2-5, with a tentative D call TRBD2 (7 bases). The CDR3 contains 13 residues. V gave up 8 bases and J gave up 5 bases, with 15 bases separating them. Germline assignment: CDR1 MNHEY and CDR2 SVGEGT. CDR3 region: CASHNGGRETQYF. CDR3 DNA (partial): TGTGCCAGCCACAACGGGGGGCGGGAGACC.

There are a few counts of this clone. The read comes to an end 3 residues before the CDR3 does, leaving the germline J gene to fill in the end. The genes are TRBV11-2 and TRBJ2-1; tentatively, D is TRBD1 (6 bases). The CDR3 runs to 15 residues. Germline values: CDR1 SGHAT, CDR2 FQNNGV. Trimming removed 3 bases at V and 2 bases at J, with 11 bases between. The CDR3 sequence: CASSLRGQTYNEQFF. The part of the CDR3 DNA that was read is TGTGCCAGCAGCTTGAGAGGACAGACCTACAATGAG.

This clone has ten or more counts. The read gets to within 3 residues of the CDR3 end, and the germline J gene fills in the rest. The V gene is TRBV18, the J gene TRBJ2-3; 8 bases map to TRBD2. This CDR3 has 16 amino acids. The germline V gene encodes CDR1 KGHSH and CDR2 LQKENI. J was trimmed by 5 bases and V by 3 bases; bases with no gene match: 10. This CDR3 is CASSPRPAGDGDTQYF. The covered CDR3 bases are TGTGCCAGCTCACCCCGACCAGCGGGGGACGGAGATACG.

This clone was recorded many times. The CDR3 extends 3 residues past the end of the read, so its final part is completed from the germline J gene. The chain combines TRBV6-2 or TRBV6-3 with TRBJ2-5; TRBD2 aligns across 13 bases. Germline V lookup: CDR1 MNHEY, CDR2 SVGEGT. After removal of 2 bases from V and 4 bases from J, the junction contained 7 bases not matched to a gene. This CDR3 region has 17 residues. The CDR3 reads CASSYATGLAGRETQYF. The DNA read from the CDR3 is TGTGCCAGCAGTTACGCAACGGGACTAGCGGGGCGAGAGACC.

To note about this clone: Sequencing ends 3 residues short of the CDR3 end; the germline J gene provides the rest. The V and J genes are TRBV19 and TRBJ2-1, with 7 nucleotides matching TRBD2. Per germline, CDR1 LNHDA and CDR2 SQIVND (reference sequence). The CDR3 sequence is 15 residues long. Trimming at V came to 1 base and at J to 4 bases, leaving 4 bases not matched to a gene. The CDR3 sequence is CASSIGLAAYNEQFF. Incomplete CDR3 DNA: TGTGCCAGTAGTATAGGACTAGCAGCGTACAATGAG. Combining the CDR3 with reference TRBV19 and TRBJ2-1 gives the whole variable domain DGGITQSPKYLFRKEGQNVTLSCEQNLNHDAMYWYRQDPGQGLRLIYYSQIVNDFQKGDIAEGYSVSREKKESFPLTVTSAQKNPTAFYLCASSIGLAAYNEQFFGPGTRLTVL.

This clone was observed many times. Sequencing ends 3 residues short of the CDR3 end; the germline J gene provides the rest. The V gene is TRBV18, the J gene TRBJ2-3; TRBD1 is a possible D gene (5 bases). The germline gives CDR1 KGHSH, CDR2 LQKENI. The CDR3 loop spans 12 amino acids. The ends were cut back, 8 bases at V and 4 bases at J, with 10 bases in the middle. The DNA read from the CDR3 is TGTGCCAGCGCCTCAGGGTCAGATACG. It is translated as CASASGSDT. The whole CDR3 protein is CASASGSDTQYF. Using reference TRBV18 and TRBJ2-3 for the parts outside the CDR3, the full variable domain is NAGVMQNPRHLVRRRGQEARLRCSPMKGHSHVYWYRQLPEEGLKFMVYLQKENIIDESGMPKERFSAEFPKEGPSILRIQQVVRGDSAAYFCASASGSDTQYFGPGTRLTVL.

Concerning this clone itself: Read sequence stops 3 residues before the CDR3 end, and the germline J gene provides the missing end. The V and J genes are TRBV20-1 and TRBJ2-3; a weak D match, TRBD2 (7 bases). V gave up 5 bases and J gave up 2 bases, with 17 bases separating them. Looked up from germline, CDR1 is DFQATT and CDR2 is SNEGSKA (reference sequence). The CDR3 covers 15 residues. Incomplete CDR3 DNA: TGCAGTGCTGGGGGGGCAGACACCAACACAGATACG. Translation gives CSAGGADTNTDT. The entire CDR3 sequence reads CSAGGADTNTDTQYF.

CDR3 loop: CASSRMGLAGGPGNEQFF. The DNA read from the CDR3 is TGTGCCAGTAGTAGGATGGGACTAGCGGGGGGGCCCGGCAATGAG. This chain connects TRBV19 to TRBJ2-1, with TRBD2 identical over 16 bases. The read terminates 3 residues ahead of where the CDR3 ends, so the germline J gene completes it. Germline V CDR1 and CDR2: LNHDA, SQIVND (reference sequence). Trimming took 4 bases from V and 6 from J; bases not matched to a gene: 9. The CDR3 sequence is 18 residues long.

This clone was seen ten or more times. The CDR3 is cut off 3 residues early in the read; its end comes from the germline J gene. V gene TRBV7-2 combines with J gene TRBJ2-1, with 10 bases matching TRBD1. CDR3 length: 15 amino acids. Germline V gives CDR1 SGHTA, CDR2 FQGNSA. After removal of 5 bases from V and 9 bases from J, the junction contained 10 bases not matched to a gene. The CDR3 protein is CASSLGDRGGGEQFF. CDR3 DNA (partial): TGTGCCAGCAGCCTCGGGGACAGGGGTGGGGGTGAG.

This clone was counted ten times or more. The read gets to within 3 residues of the CDR3 end, and the germline J gene fills in the rest. The chain couples TRBV28 to TRBJ2-7, with D maybe TRBD1 (5 bases). Germline V gene data show CDR1 as MDHEN and CDR2 as SYDVKM. The CDR3 runs to 15 residues. With 4 bases removed from V and 5 bases from J, the gap between germline ends came to 18 bases. CDR3 sequence: CASSSTRRAIDEQYF. CDR3 DNA (partial): TGTGCCAGCAGTTCTACCCGCAGGGCAATCGACGAG.

Many counts were recorded for this clone. The DNA ends 3 residues before the CDR3 does, and the rest of the CDR3 is filled in from the germline J gene. The chain links TRBV5-4 to TRBJ2-7; perhaps TRBD2 as D (7 bases). The germline gives CDR1 SGHNT, CDR2 YYREEE (reference sequence). The CDR3 spans 12 residues. V dropped 4 bases and J dropped 6 bases, with 11 bases sitting between them. The CDR3 bases that were read are TGTGCCAGCAGCCTGGGGGGGCGCGAG. Encoded protein: CASSLGGRE. The full CDR3 is CASSLGGREQYF.

This clone has just a few counts. From the germline J gene comes the end of the CDR3, since the read stops 3 residues before it. The chain links TRBV18 to TRBJ2-7; 11 bases map to TRBD2. The CDR3 sequence is 15 residues long. Germline CDR1 KGHSH, CDR2 LQKENI. J lost 5 bases, V lost 3 bases, and 6 bases had no gene match. Incomplete CDR3 DNA: TGTGCCAGCTCACCTAGCGGGGGGGCTAGGAACGAG. Its protein product is CASSPSGGARNE. The full-length CDR3 reads as CASSPSGGARNEQYF.

This clone has more than one count but fewer than ten. The read ends 3 residues shy of where the CDR3 ends; the end is completed using the germline J gene. The rearrangement uses TRBV5-1 and TRBJ2-7; TRBD1 aligns across 10 bases. The CDR3 is 15 residues long. Germline V gene data show CDR1 as SGHRS and CDR2 as YFSETQ. V trimming: 0 bases; J trimming: 6 bases; junction bases outside the gene matches: 6. CDR3 bases read: TGCGCCAGCAGCTTGGAGGGACAGGGGTTGCGCGAG. It encodes CASSLEGQGLRE. The CDR3 in its entirety is CASSLEGQGLREQYF.

This clone appeared many times. Coverage ceases 3 residues before the CDR3 finishes, and the germline J gene fills in the end. The chain links TRBV27 to TRBJ2-3, with TRBD2 identical over 8 bases. With 2 bases clipped from V and 1 base from J, the junction kept 5 bases outside the gene matches. Germline assignment: CDR1 MNHEY and CDR2 SMNVEV (reference sequence). The CDR3 extends over 16 amino acids. The sequenced CDR3 bases are TGTGCCAGCAGTTTAAACGGAGCGGGGGGCACAGATACG. Encoded protein: CASSLNGAGGTDT. The complete CDR3 protein is CASSLNGAGGTDTQYF.

This clone was detected ten times or more. Sequencing ends 3 residues short of the CDR3 end; the germline J gene provides the rest. The rearrangement uses TRBV30 and TRBJ2-1, with TRBD1 as a possible D gene (6 bases). V lost 5 bases and J lost 3, with 11 bases in between. Germline V CDR1 and CDR2: GTSNPN, SVGIG (reference sequence). The CDR3 extends over 13 amino acids. Incomplete CDR3 DNA: TGTGCCTGGTCGGGACACCGCTACAATGAG. It encodes CAWSGHRYNE. The whole CDR3 reads CAWSGHRYNEQFF.

This clone was recorded at least ten times. The read ends 3 residues shy of where the CDR3 ends; the end is completed using the germline J gene. The rearrangement links TRBV5-1 to TRBJ1-1, with a possible D match to TRBD1 (5 bases). Looked up from germline, CDR1 is SGHRS and CDR2 is YFSETQ. CDR3 length: 13 amino acids. V was cut by 3 bases and J by 5 bases, with 11 bases left in between. The sequenced CDR3 bases are TGCGCCAGCAGCTACGAGCGGGGGACTGAA. Translating it yields CASSYERGTE. The CDR3, in full, reads CASSYERGTEAFF.

In this sample, this clone turned up many times. Sequencing ends 3 residues short of the CDR3 end; the germline J gene provides the rest. V is TRBV5-5 and J is TRBJ2-3; D is undetermined. Germline CDR1 reads SGHKS; CDR2 reads YYEKEE (reference sequence). The V and J ends lost 0 bases and 4 bases respectively, with 6 bases between them. This CDR3 is built from 13 residues. The part of the CDR3 DNA that was read is TGTGCCAGCAGCTTGGCCGGGTCAGATACG. This encodes CASSLAGSDT. The CDR3 in its entirety is CASSLAGSDTQYF.

With regard to this clone: The CDR3 extends 3 residues past the end of the read, so its final part is completed from the germline J gene. The chain has TRBV18 and TRBJ2-1, with D perhaps matching TRBD2 (6 bases). Trimming pared 3 bases from V and 5 bases from J, leaving 14 bases between. The CDR3 is 15 amino acids. CDR1 KGHSH and CDR2 LQKENI come from the germline V gene. The sequenced part of the CDR3 DNA is TGTGCCAGCTCACCGAGGACCGGGACTCACAATGAG. It encodes CASSPRTGTHNE. The CDR3 in full is CASSPRTGTHNEQFF.

Note on this clone: Read data end 3 residues before the CDR3 end; the end is taken from the germline J gene. The chain recombines TRBV5-1 with TRBJ1-2; 7 bases fit TRBD1. Germline loops: CDR1 SGHRS, CDR2 YFSETQ. The CDR3 sequence is 14 residues long. Germline trimming cut 4 bases from V and 0 bases from J; bases unmatched to any gene: 3. The part of the CDR3 DNA that was read is TGCGCCAGCAGCACGGGACAGTCTAACTATGGC. Amino acids: CASSTGQSNYG. The entire CDR3 is CASSTGQSNYGYTF.